The clone carrying this T cell receptor beta chain has just one count. These data are taken from a study of technical replicates of blood from a handful of donors. This table comes from immunoSEQ multiplex PCR, and its TCRdb copy is limited to in-frame clones, with some not included. The sample has tens of thousands of clones, approximately 93% seen once; the top ten hold 0.35% to 0.4%. With 3 bases clipped from V and 0 bases from J, the junction kept 8 bases outside the gene matches. Germline CDR1 reads GTSNPN; CDR2 reads SVGIG (reference sequence). CDR3 length equals 16 residues. The chain links TRBV30 to TRBJ2-4, with 7 bases lining up with TRBD2. The receptor was isolated from a human donor in good health. Sequenced input: T cells isolated from PBMCs. The CDR3 region is CAWRKLSGLAKNIQYF. DNA of the CDR3: TGTGCCTGGAGGAAACTTAGCGGGCTAGCCAAAAACATTCAGTACTTC.